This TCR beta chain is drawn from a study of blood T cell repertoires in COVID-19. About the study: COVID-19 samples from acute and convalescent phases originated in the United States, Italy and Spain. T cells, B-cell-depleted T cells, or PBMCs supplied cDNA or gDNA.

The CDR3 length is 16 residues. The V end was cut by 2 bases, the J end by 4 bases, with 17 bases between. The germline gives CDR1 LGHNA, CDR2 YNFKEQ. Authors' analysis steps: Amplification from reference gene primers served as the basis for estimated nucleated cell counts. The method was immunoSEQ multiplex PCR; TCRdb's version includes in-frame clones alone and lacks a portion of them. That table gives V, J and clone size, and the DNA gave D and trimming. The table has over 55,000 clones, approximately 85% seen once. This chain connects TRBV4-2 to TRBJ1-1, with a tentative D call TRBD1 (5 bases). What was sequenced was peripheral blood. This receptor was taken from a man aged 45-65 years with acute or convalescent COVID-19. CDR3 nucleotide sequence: TGTGCCAGCAGCCAACCCCGGGAGACAGTTGGCACTGAAGCTTTCTTT. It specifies CASSQPRETVGTEAFF.